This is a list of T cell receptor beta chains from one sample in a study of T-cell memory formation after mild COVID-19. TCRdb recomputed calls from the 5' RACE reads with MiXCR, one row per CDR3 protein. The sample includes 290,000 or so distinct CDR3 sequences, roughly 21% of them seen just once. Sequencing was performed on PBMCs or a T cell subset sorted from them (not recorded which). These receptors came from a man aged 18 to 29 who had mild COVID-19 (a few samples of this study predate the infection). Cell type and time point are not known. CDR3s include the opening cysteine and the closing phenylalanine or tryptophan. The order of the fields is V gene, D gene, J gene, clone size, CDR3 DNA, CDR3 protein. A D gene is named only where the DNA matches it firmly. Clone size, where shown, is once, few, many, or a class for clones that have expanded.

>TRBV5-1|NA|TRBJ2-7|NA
TGCGCCAGCAGTATGGGACTGGGCTCCTACGAGCAGTACTTC
CASSMGLGSYEQYF
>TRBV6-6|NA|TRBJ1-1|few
TGTGCCAGCAGTTACGGACCGAGGTACACTGAAGCTTTCTTT
CASSYGPRYTEAFF
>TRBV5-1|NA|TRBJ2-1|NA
TGCGCCAGCAGCTCAGGGACTGTCTCCTACAATGAGCAGTTCTTC
CASSSGTVSYNEQFF
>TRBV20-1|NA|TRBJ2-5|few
TGCAGTGCCCTAGGCAGACTCCGCCAAGAGACCCAGTACTTC
CSALGRLRQETQYF
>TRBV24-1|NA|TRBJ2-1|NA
TGTGCCACCAGTGATAGTAGCGCTCGGTACAATGAGCAGTTCTTC
CATSDSSARYNEQFF
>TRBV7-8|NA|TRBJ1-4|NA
TGTGCCAGCAGCCCTAACAATGCAAGAAATGAAAAACTGTTTTTT
CASSPNNARNEKLFF
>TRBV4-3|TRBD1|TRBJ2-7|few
TGCGCCAGCAGCCAAGAACCGGGACAGGGTTCCTACGAGCAGTACTTC
CASSQEPGQGSYEQYF
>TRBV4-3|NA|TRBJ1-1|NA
TGCGCCAGCAGCCAAGAGTGGGGCGGCACTGAAGCTTTCTTT
CASSQEWGGTEAFF
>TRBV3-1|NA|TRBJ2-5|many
TGTGCCAGCAGCCGGTCCGACCAAGAGACCCAGTACTTC
CASSRSDQETQYF
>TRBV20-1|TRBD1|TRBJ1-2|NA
TGCAGTGCGACCGGGACAGGGGTTGGCTACACCTTC
CSATGTGVGYTF
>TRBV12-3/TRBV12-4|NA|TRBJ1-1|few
TGTGCCAGCAGTTTTCTCAGGCTGAACACTGAAGCTTTCTTT
CASSFLRLNTEAFF